The 6 T cell receptor beta chains listed next were all sequenced from one sample in a study of cytomegalovirus exposure and HLA in healthy donors. The data were produced by immunoSEQ multiplex PCR, yet TCRdb's version contains in-frame clones alone and is incomplete. The table records under 80,000 clones, 90% to 95% of them present only once. The sequenced sample consisted of PBMCs. These receptors were collected from a woman aged 18 to 35 in good health and CMV-seronegative.

The gene calls are TRBV19 and TRBJ1-5; tentatively, D is TRBD1 (6 bases). CDR1 and CDR2 (germline): LNHDA, SQIVND (reference sequence). This CDR3 is built from 16 residues. V was pared by 1 base and J by 3 bases, with 13 bases between. The CDR3 spells CASSIGTGSINQPQHF. CDR3 DNA sequence: TGTGCCAGTAGTATAGGAACAGGGTCGATCAATCAGCCCCAGCATTTT.

The rearrangement joins TRBV28 to TRBJ2-7; 10 nucleotides agree with TRBD2. V shed 6 bases and J 4 bases; nucleotides not matched to a gene: 9. Germline CDR1 and CDR2: MDHEN and SYDVKM. The CDR3 is made up of 15 amino acids. The CDR3 nucleotides are TGTGCCAGCAGGGGGGGGGCTAGCGGGAGATACGAGCAGTACTTC. This sequence encodes CASRGGASGRYEQYF. The whole variable domain, remainder taken from reference TRBV28 and TRBJ2-7, is DVKVTQSSRYLVKRTGEKVFLECVQDMDHENMFWYRQDPGLGLRLIYFSYDVKMKEKGDIPEGYSVSREKKERFSLILESASTNQTSMYLCASRGGASGRYEQYFGPGTRLTVT.

This chain links TRBV7-3 with TRBJ2-3; D possibly corresponds to TRBD2 (5 bases). CDR3 length: 21 amino acids. Germline lookup yields CDR1 SGHTA and CDR2 FQGTGA. Between the trimmed V and J ends, which lost 5 bases and 4 bases, there was a span of 34 bases. This CDR3 is CASSPHVRTRSFGIPPDTQYF. The CDR3 region has the DNA TGTGCCAGCAGCCCGCACGTACGAACTAGGTCTTTTGGGATACCCCCAGATACGCAGTATTTT.

This clone has only one observation. The chain employs TRBV30 and TRBJ2-7, with D perhaps matching TRBD2 (7 bases). Trimming shortened V by 2 bases and J by 7 bases, and 15 bases separated the two germline ends. The CDR3 extends over 13 amino acids. Germline CDR1 GTSNPN, CDR2 SVGIG (reference sequence). For the CDR3, the DNA is TGTGCCTGGAGTATGGGGGGGCAGGGGGAGCAGTACTTC. Translating it yields CAWSMGGQGEQYF.

J is TRBJ2-2 and V is TRBV27; no firm D call. The V and J ends lost 6 bases and 5 bases respectively, with 16 bases between them. CDR3 size: 15 residues. Germline V gene data show CDR1 as MNHEY and CDR2 as SMNVEV (reference sequence). The CDR3 DNA reads TGTGCCAGCAGGCCTCTACATGAACTAACCGGGGAGCTGTTTTTT. Amino acid sequence: CASRPLHELTGELFF.

The V gene is TRBV4-1, the J gene TRBJ2-1, with 11 bases matching TRBD1. Unmatched junction bases numbered 3, after V lost 3 bases and J lost 5 bases. There are 15 residues in the CDR3. Germline V gene lookup returns CDR1 MGHRA and CDR2 YSYEKL. As DNA, the CDR3 is TGCGCCAGCAGCCACGGGACAGGGGGTCACAATGAGCAGTTCTTC. Translating it yields CASSHGTGGHNEQFF.